This T cell receptor (beta chain) was observed in a study of glioma-infiltrating T cells. Study observations and caveats: Only very few CDR3 sequences appeared in both tissue and blood. Non-neoplastic patients had below-expected tissue-blood divergence, while all gliomas exceeded expectation.

The germline CDR1 and CDR2 sequences are WSHSY and SAAADI. The germline V and J ends were trimmed by 6 bases and 5 bases, with 16 bases remaining between them. The CDR3 runs to 14 residues. The iRepertoire nested amplicon-rescue multiplex PCR amplified TCR alpha and beta CDR3s from RNA. For one-step reverse transcription and amplification, 100-400 ng of tissue mRNA or PBMC total RNA was used. Using its own MiXCR run on the multiplex PCR reads, TCRdb lists one record per CDR3 protein. Among tens of thousands of distinct CDR3 sequences listed, 23% were seen once. This clonotype was counted at least ten times. Its specificity is unknown.

The sequence was collected from a human donor with low-grade glioma or glioblastoma, undergoing nonglioma brain surgery, or in good health (not recorded which). This sequence joins TRBV10-2 and TRBJ1-2, with unresolved D. Sequenced sample: glioma tissue, nonneoplastic brain tissue, or PBMCs (not recorded which). The CDR3 DNA reads TGCGCCAGCAGCAACGACGGGGTTGGATATGGCTACACCTTC. This translates into CASSNDGVGYGYTF.